This is a list of T cell receptor beta chains from one sample in a study of T cell responses to AZD1222 COVID-19 vaccine. Profiling relied on immunoSEQ multiplex PCR, and the TCRdb table lists in-frame clones only, not all of them. The sample has roughly 90,000 clones; 75% to 90% are singletons. Sequenced here: peripheral blood, sampled 28 days after the second AZD1222 dose. Receptors were obtained from an adult who received the AZD1222 COVID-19 vaccine. Both conserved end residues are part of each CDR3. The D gene is left open where the match is weak. The listing skips clone size in some rows; elsewhere it reads once, few, many or a size class.

>TRBJ1-2|NA|13|TRBV5-1|NA
TGCGCCAGCAGGACCGGGACTGACTATGGCTACACCTTC
CASRTGTDYGYTF
>TRBJ1-2|NA|13|TRBV14|NA
TGTGCCAGCAGCCAAGGGGGCAACTATGGCTACACCTTC
CASSQGGNYGYTF
>TRBJ1-1|NA|12|TRBV6-6|NA
TGTGCCAGCAGTCCCCGACAGTGGGGAGCTTTCTTT
CASSPRQWGAFF
>TRBJ2-1|NA|12|TRBV19|once
TGTGCCAGTACAGGGTTCTACAATGAGCAGTTCTTC
CASTGFYNEQFF
>TRBJ2-3|TRBD2|16|TRBV5-5|few
TGTGCCAGCAGCTTGGAACTAGCGGGGATGCCCGGCACGCAGTATTTT
CASSLELAGMPGTQYF
>TRBJ1-5|TRBD1|17|TRBV12-5|NA
TGTGCTAGTGGTTTGGTAGGAGAAGGGACAGACAATCAGCCCCAGCATTTT
CASGLVGEGTDNQPQHF
>TRBJ2-3|TRBD2|18|TRBV7-9|NA
TGTGCCAGCAGCCCAGGACGTGTAGCGGGGGGGCTGGAAGATACGCAGTATTTT
CASSPGRVAGGLEDTQYF
>TRBJ1-2|TRBD1|16|TRBV2|NA
TGTGCCAGCAGTGACGGGACAGGGGGCCTCTACTATGGCTACACCTTC
CASSDGTGGLYYGYTF
>TRBJ2-1|NA|12|TRBV5-1|few
TGCGCCAGCAGCTTACAGGTGAATGAGCAGTTCTTC
CASSLQVNEQFF
>TRBJ1-2|NA|12|TRBV29-1|once
TGCAGCGTTGATCGGGGGGGTGGCGGCTACACCTTC
CSVDRGGGGYTF
>TRBJ1-3|TRBD1|17|TRBV10-3|NA
TGTGCCAGCACGTCGACAGGGGGCCCGCTCTCTGGAAACACCATATATTTT
CASTSTGGPLSGNTIYF
>TRBJ2-7|TRBD1|14|TRBV11-2|NA
TGTGCCAGCAGCTTAGCCGGACAGGGTTACGAGCAGTACTTC
CASSLAGQGYEQYF
>TRBJ2-1|NA|17|TRBV5-1|NA
TGCGCCAGCAGCAGCCAAAGCGGAGATGGGGCCTACAATGAGCAGTTCTTC
CASSSQSGDGAYNEQFF
>TRBJ1-1|NA|14|TRBV11-2|NA
TGTGCCAGCAGCCTACCTACAACGAACACTGAAGCTTTCTTT
CASSLPTTNTEAFF
>TRBJ2-4|NA|16|TRBV6-2/TRBV6-3|NA
TGTGCCAGCAGTTGGCGACAGGGACTAGCCAAAAACATTCAGTACTTC
CASSWRQGLAKNIQYF
>TRBJ2-7|TRBD2|15|TRBV19|NA
TGTGCCAGTAGTACCTGGACTAGCGGCCATTACGAGCAGTACTTC
CASSTWTSGHYEQYF
>TRBJ1-2|TRBD1|15|TRBV10-3|NA
TGTGCCATCAGTGAGACCGACAGGGGGATCTATGGCTACACCTTC
CAISETDRGIYGYTF
>TRBJ2-7|NA|17|TRBV30|NA
TGTGCCTGGAGTGTATCATTAGGACTCCGGGCGACCTACGAGCAGTACTTC
CAWSVSLGLRATYEQYF
>TRBJ1-4|NA|18|TRBV4-1|NA
TGCGCCAGCAGCCAAGAATTTTGGGGGATCACAGCTAATGAAAAACTGTTTTTT
CASSQEFWGITANEKLFF
>TRBJ2-5|NA|12|TRBV7-9|NA
TGTGCCAGCAGCTTATGGGAAGAGACCCAGTACTTC
CASSLWEETQYF
>TRBJ1-4|NA|15|TRBV3-1/TRBV3-2|NA
TGTGCCAGCAGCCAAACAGGGTACCCGGATGAAAAACTGTTTTTT
CASSQTGYPDEKLFF
>TRBJ1-1|NA|14|TRBV10-3|NA
TGTGCCACAATGGGCAGCGACTTAAACACTGAAGCTTTCTTT
CATMGSDLNTEAFF
>TRBJ2-7|NA|14|TRBV7-8|NA
TGTGCCAGCAGCTTAGGGTCGGTTCAGTACGAGCAGTACTTC
CASSLGSVQYEQYF
>TRBJ1-2|NA|13|TRBV2|NA
TGTGCCAGCAGTGGGCAGGGGAACTATGGCTACACCTTC
CASSGQGNYGYTF
>TRBJ2-7|NA|14|TRBV13|NA
TGTGCCAGCAGCTTACAGGACAGAGTTTACGAGCAGTACTTC
CASSLQDRVYEQYF
>TRBJ2-1|TRBD1|17|TRBV6-2/TRBV6-3|NA
TGTGCCAGCAGTTACGAGGAGGGACAGGGAATCGACAATGAGCAGTTCTTC
CASSYEEGQGIDNEQFF
>TRBJ1-1|NA|12|TRBV29-1|NA
TGCAGCGCGTATCAGGGAACCACTGAAGCTTTCTTT
CSAYQGTTEAFF
>TRBJ2-2|TRBD1|14|TRBV27|once
TGTGCCAGCAGTTTCGGGACAGCATCCGGGGAGCTGTTTTTT
CASSFGTASGELFF
>TRBJ2-7|TRBD1|15|TRBV5-4|NA
TGTGCCAGCAGCGCCACAGGGGGCAGGGCCTACGAGCAGTACTTC
CASSATGGRAYEQYF
>TRBJ2-7|TRBD1|15|TRBV10-3|NA
TGTGCCATCAGTGAAACACCAGGGGGCTTGGGGGAGCAGTACTTC
CAISETPGGLGEQYF
>TRBJ2-1|NA|11|TRBV20-1|NA
TGCAGTGCTAGAGGCGGGAATGAGCAGTTCTTC
CSARGGNEQFF
>TRBJ1-1|NA|13|TRBV6-1|NA
TGTGCCACCGATCCTTTCGGGGTCTCTGAAGCTTTCTTT
CATDPFGVSEAFF
>TRBJ1-1|NA|14|TRBV7-8|NA
TGTGCCAGCATCATCGGGACGGTGAACACTGAAGCTTTCTTT
CASIIGTVNTEAFF
>TRBJ1-2|NA|11|TRBV9|NA
TGTGCCAGCAGGGCCCCGGGCGGCTACACCTTC
CASRAPGGYTF
>TRBJ1-1|NA|14|TRBV29-1|NA
TGCAGCGTTGATAGGTTAGGGAAGAACACTGAAGCTTTCTTT
CSVDRLGKNTEAFF
>TRBJ2-1|NA|13|TRBV5-1|NA
TGCGCCAGCAGCGCCTCGGGTTTCAATGAGCAGTTCTTC
CASSASGFNEQFF
>TRBJ1-2|NA|13|TRBV30|NA
TGTGCCTGGGCTGACCTGGGACCGTATGGCTACACCTTC
CAWADLGPYGYTF
>TRBJ1-2|NA|13|TRBV2|few
TGTGCCAGCAGTGACCCGGGCAGCTATGGCTACACCTTC
CASSDPGSYGYTF
>TRBJ2-1|NA|12|TRBV6-5|NA
TGTGCCAGCAGTCCAAGCGACAATGAGCAGTTCTTC
CASSPSDNEQFF
>TRBJ2-4|NA|15|TRBV7-2|NA
TGTGCCAGCAGCAAAGGGGTGGCGGCCAAAAACATTCAGTACTTC
CASSKGVAAKNIQYF
>TRBJ2-5|TRBD2|17|TRBV27|NA
TGTGCCAGCAGTTTAACCGCCCCGAGCGGGGCCCAAGAGACCCAGTACTTC
CASSLTAPSGAQETQYF
>TRBJ2-1|NA|14|TRBV29-1|NA
TGCAGCGTTGTGGGGGGCAGGGGAGCGGATGAGCAGTTCTTC
CSVVGGRGADEQFF
>TRBJ1-2|NA|13|TRBV30|NA
TGTGCCTGGAGGAAAGCAGGGTTTTATGGCTACACCTTC
CAWRKAGFYGYTF
>TRBJ1-1|NA|10|TRBV6-5|NA
TGTGCCAGCTTCGACAGTGAAGCTTTCTTT
CASFDSEAFF
>TRBJ2-7|NA|11|TRBV20-1|NA
TGCAGTGCAGTGACAGCCTACGAGCAGTACTTC
CSAVTAYEQYF
>TRBJ1-4|NA|15|TRBV6-5|NA
TGTGCCAGCAAAGTGCTTAGGTCCGATGGTGAAAAACTGTTTTTT
CASKVLRSDGEKLFF
>TRBJ2-7|NA|14|TRBV6-6|once
TGTGCCAGCAGTTACTCGACCAGTACCTACGAGCAGTACTTC
CASSYSTSTYEQYF
>TRBJ1-2|NA|13|TRBV6-5|NA
TGTGCCAGCAGTTACGGTGTCAGCTATGGCTACACCTTC
CASSYGVSYGYTF
>TRBJ1-5|TRBD1|15|TRBV6-6|NA
TGTGCCAGCAGTTACGGACAGGGCTACGATCAGCCCCAGCATTTT
CASSYGQGYDQPQHF
>TRBJ1-1|TRBD1|17|TRBV5-1|NA
TGCGCCAGCAGCCGAAGGGACAGGGGGCGCCTAAACACTGAAGCTTTCTTT
CASSRRDRGRLNTEAFF
>TRBJ1-1|NA|13|TRBV7-2|NA
TGTGCCAGCAGCTTATTGGGGAAGGGGAAAGCTTTCTTT
CASSLLGKGKAFF
>TRBJ1-4|NA|14|TRBV7-9|once
TGTGCCAGCAGCTTAATGGGACCTAATGAAAAACTGTTTTTT
CASSLMGPNEKLFF
>TRBJ1-2|NA|13|TRBV27|NA
TGTGCCAGCAGACCAGGGCCTAACTATGGCTACACCTTC
CASRPGPNYGYTF
>TRBJ1-1|TRBD1|15|TRBV6-5|NA
TGTGCCAGCAGCTTAGTACCCCGGGACAGTCCTTCTTTGGTCTTT
CASSLVPRDSPSLVF
>TRBJ2-7|TRBD2|16|TRBV18|NA
TGTGCCAGCTCACTCTCCGGGACTAGCCGCTCCTACGAGCAGTACTTC
CASSLSGTSRSYEQYF